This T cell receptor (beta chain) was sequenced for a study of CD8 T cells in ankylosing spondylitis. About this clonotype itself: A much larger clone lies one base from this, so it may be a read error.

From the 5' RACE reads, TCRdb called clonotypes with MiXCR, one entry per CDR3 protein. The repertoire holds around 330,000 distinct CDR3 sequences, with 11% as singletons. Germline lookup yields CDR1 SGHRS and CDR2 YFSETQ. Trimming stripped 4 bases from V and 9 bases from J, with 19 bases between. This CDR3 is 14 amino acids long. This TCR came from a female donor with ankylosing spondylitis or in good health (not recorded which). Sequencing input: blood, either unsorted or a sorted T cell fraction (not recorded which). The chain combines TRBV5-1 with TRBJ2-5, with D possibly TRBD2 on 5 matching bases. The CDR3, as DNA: TGCGCCAGCAGCCCGCAGAGCCCCCAGGAGGCCCAGTACTTC. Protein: CASSPQSPQEAQYF.